One and the same sample provided the 5 T cell receptor beta chains below, sequenced in a study of T cell repertoires in cytomegalovirus infection. No antigen has been assigned to these receptors. TCRdb itself ran the reads through MiXCR, one entry per CDR3 protein. The profile shows 750,000 to 900,000 distinct CDR3 sequences, 25% to 30% of them singletons. The source was cultured CD8+ T cells from PBMCs, collected from culture after CMV antigen stimulation. These receptors were obtained from a human donor in good health (CMV status not recorded). Some clones in this sample may be carry-over from other donors' samples.

This clonotype was picked up many times. The chain recombines TRBV7-2 with TRBJ1-2; D perhaps matches TRBD1 (5 bases). There are 13 residues in the CDR3. Germline CDR1 and CDR2: SGHTA and FQGNSA. The germline V and J ends were trimmed by 7 bases and 8 bases, with 17 bases remaining between them. CDR3 sequence: CASITGDSGGYTF. The CDR3 DNA is TGTGCCAGCATTACGGGGGATTCAGGGGGCTACACCTTC.

This clonotype was observed at least ten times. The chain uses TRBV12-5 and TRBJ1-5; TRBD1 might be the D (5 bases). Per the germline V gene, CDR1 is LGHNT and CDR2 is FRNRAP. The V gene lost 0 bases and the J gene lost 6 bases, with 9 bases spanning the gap. CDR3 length: 14 amino acids. CDR3 protein: CASGLVPGLQPQHF. The CDR3 bases are TGTGCTAGTGGTTTGGTACCAGGGCTTCAGCCCCAGCATTTT.

The chain joins TRBV29-1 to TRBJ1-1; a possible D gene is TRBD1 (5 bases). This CDR3 contains 15 residues. V was pared by 4 bases and J by 0 bases, with 15 bases between. Germline V gene lookup returns CDR1 SQVTM and CDR2 ANQGSEA. The CDR3 loop is CSVVQRGRMNTEAFF. CDR3 nucleotide sequence: TGCAGCGTTGTCCAAAGGGGCAGGATGAACACTGAAGCTTTCTTT.

V usage is TRBV19 and J usage is TRBJ1-1, with 8 bases fitting TRBD1. The CDR3 loop spans 15 amino acids. V was clipped by 3 bases and J by 6 bases; unmatched bases: 9. CDR1 is LNHDA and CDR2 is SQIVND in the germline V gene (reference sequence). CDR3 bases: TGTGCCAGTAGTATGGGGGGACAGGTATACTCTGAAGCTTTCTTT. Amino acids: CASSMGGQVYSEAFF.

This clonotype was detected a few times. This chain uses TRBV13 with TRBJ1-2; D unresolved. V was trimmed by 4 bases and J by 5 bases, leaving 23 bases between them. The germline gives CDR1 PRHDT, CDR2 FYEKMQ (reference sequence). The CDR3 spans 17 residues. The CDR3: CASSSSGRERAIYGYTF. The CDR3 DNA reads TGTGCCAGCAGCTCCAGTGGGAGGGAGAGGGCCATATATGGCTACACCTTC.